The T cell receptor (beta chain) under discussion was sequenced for a study of T cell repertoires in cytomegalovirus infection. Study information: Signatures in public TCR beta sequences pointed to both CMV infection and matching HLA type.

A note on this clonotype: Its antigen is as yet unknown.

TCRdb called the reads again in MiXCR, with one record for every CDR3 protein. The table has hundreds of thousands of distinct CDR3 sequences, approximately 31% seen once; the top ten hold around 15%. Study results and caveats: Dominant in the ex vivo response were TCR beta clonotypes restricted by HLA-C and specific for CMV. Cumulated frequencies of public TCR beta families served to identify carriers of CMV plus the relevant HLA.

This sequence originates from a human donor in good health (CMV status not recorded). Some clones in this sample may be carry-over from other donors' samples. The source material was cultured CD8+ T cells from PBMCs, sampled from culture after CMV antigen stimulation.

The CDR3 DNA reads TGCGCCAGCAGCCAAGATGGATACAGGGGGGTCTACAATGAGCAGTTCTTC. This sequence encodes CASSQDGYRGVYNEQFF. The chain carries TRBV4-3 and TRBJ2-1; 8 bases match TRBD1. J lost 3 bases, V lost 0 bases, and 7 bases had no gene match. There are 17 residues in the CDR3. Germline V gene data show CDR1 as LGHNA and CDR2 as YSLEER.